The subject of this entry is one T cell receptor (beta chain). Germline V gene sequence: CDR1 MGHRA, CDR2 YSYEKL. J lost 4 bases, V lost 0 bases, and 3 bases had no gene match. The CDR3 loop spans 15 amino acids. The data originate from a study of blood T cell repertoires in COVID-19. Study-wide background: Acute and convalescent COVID-19 specimens originated in the United States, Italy and Spain. T cells, B-cell-depleted T cells, or PBMCs supplied cDNA or gDNA.

Data came from immunoSEQ multiplex PCR; TCRdb stores just in-frame clones and leaves some out. This table holds 300,000 to 400,000 clones, roughly 85% found once. Participants' own reports of clinical history determined their cohort assignment. Input material: PBMCs or T cells enriched from blood (not recorded which). This TCR was recovered from a woman under 40 who had been exposed to COVID-19. This chain connects TRBV4-1 to TRBJ1-1; TRBD1 aligns across 9 bases. Written as DNA, the CDR3 is TGCGCCAGCAGCCAAGAACAGGGGGCGGGCACTGAAGCTTTCTTT. This gives the protein CASSQEQGAGTEAFF.